Listed below are T cell receptor beta chains from one sample, sequenced in a study of blood T cell repertoires in COVID-19. The method was immunoSEQ multiplex PCR; TCRdb's version includes in-frame clones alone and lacks a portion of them. The table lists roughly 120,000 clones, 75% to 90% of them singletons. Input material: peripheral blood. The source is a human donor in a cohort sampled during active COVID-19. The CDR3 runs from the conserved cysteine through the conserved F or W. Clone size appears in some rows only: once, few, many, or a class for an expanded clone.

TRBJ1-2 NA TRBV6-2/TRBV6-3 CASSYRAGPYGYTF
TRBJ1-3 once TRBV7-9 CASSLGTGDGWNGNTIYF
TRBJ1-5 few TRBV13 CASSLGQGTHQPQHF
TRBJ1-5 NA TRBV10-2 CASSLGGLLWNQPQHF
TRBJ1-2 NA TRBV2 CASSIGTDYYGYTF
TRBJ2-2 NA TRBV15 CATSRARSLAGNTGELFF
TRBJ2-4 NA TRBV19 CASIQGYIQYF
TRBJ1-1 NA TRBV11-2 CASSTRIEAFF
TRBJ1-1 NA TRBV19 CASSPVWGQGSTEAFF
TRBJ2-1 NA TRBV6-4 CASSDSRVDEQFF
TRBJ2-7 NA TRBV7-8 CASSHDNYEQYF
TRBJ1-2 NA TRBV28 CASSFEVSNYGYTF
TRBJ2-7 NA TRBV20-1 CSAATGVEQYF
TRBJ2-7 NA TRBV6-5 CASTKPGLAGGEQYF
TRBJ2-7 NA TRBV6-1 CASSDGQGIYEQYF
TRBJ2-7 NA TRBV10-3 CAIRRQGFNEQYF
TRBJ2-3 few TRBV6-6 CASTPRGTSTDTQYF
TRBJ2-3 NA TRBV28 CASSPGLRTDTQYF
TRBJ1-1 NA TRBV29-1 CSVVGFQGTEAFF
TRBJ2-7 few TRBV6-5 CASSYSKRGRSEQYF
TRBJ1-1 NA TRBV25-1 CASSAGLLWSEAFF